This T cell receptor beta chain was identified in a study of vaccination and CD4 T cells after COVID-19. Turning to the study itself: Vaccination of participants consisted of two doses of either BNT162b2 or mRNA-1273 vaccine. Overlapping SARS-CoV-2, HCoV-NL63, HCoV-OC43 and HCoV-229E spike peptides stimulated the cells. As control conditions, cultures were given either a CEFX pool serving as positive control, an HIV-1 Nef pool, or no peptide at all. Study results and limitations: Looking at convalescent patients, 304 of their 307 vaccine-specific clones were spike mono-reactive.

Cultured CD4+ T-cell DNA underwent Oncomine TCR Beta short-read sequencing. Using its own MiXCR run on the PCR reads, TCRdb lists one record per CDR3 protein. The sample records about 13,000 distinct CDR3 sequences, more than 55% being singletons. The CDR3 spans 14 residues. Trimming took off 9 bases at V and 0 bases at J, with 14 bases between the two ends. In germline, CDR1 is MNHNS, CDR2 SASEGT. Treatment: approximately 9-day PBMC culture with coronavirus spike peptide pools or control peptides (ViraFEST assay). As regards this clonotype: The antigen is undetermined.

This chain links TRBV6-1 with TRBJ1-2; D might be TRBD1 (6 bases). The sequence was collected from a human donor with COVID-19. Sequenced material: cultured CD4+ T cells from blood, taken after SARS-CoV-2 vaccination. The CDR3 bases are TGTGCCAGTTTGGGGGACACTTCTAACTATGGCTACACCTTC. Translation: CASLGDTSNYGYTF.